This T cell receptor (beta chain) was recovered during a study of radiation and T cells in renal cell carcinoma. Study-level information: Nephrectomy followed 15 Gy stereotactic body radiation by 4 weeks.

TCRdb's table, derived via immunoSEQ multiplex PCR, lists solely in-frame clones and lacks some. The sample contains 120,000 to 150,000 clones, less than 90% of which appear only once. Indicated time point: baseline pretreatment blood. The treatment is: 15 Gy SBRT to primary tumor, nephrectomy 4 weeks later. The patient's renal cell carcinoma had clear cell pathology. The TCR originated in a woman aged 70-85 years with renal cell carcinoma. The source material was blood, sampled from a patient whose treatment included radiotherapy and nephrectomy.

CDR3 protein: CASSQDVAGGLQETQYF. In nucleotides, the CDR3 is TGCGCCAGCAGCCAAGATGTAGCGGGGGGCCTCCAAGAGACCCAGTACTTC. This chain connects TRBV4-1 to TRBJ2-5; 10 bases agree with TRBD2. Germline assignment: CDR1 MGHRA and CDR2 YSYEKL. V lost 0 bases, J lost 1 base, and 5 bases stayed unmatched. The length of the CDR3 is 17 residues.